Shown below are 6 T cell receptor beta chains from a single sample sequenced in a study of cytomegalovirus exposure and HLA in healthy donors. The PCR ran on 60 Vbeta and 13 Jbeta primers. Assay: immunoSEQ multiplex PCR; the TCRdb copy retains only in-frame clones and omits some. This sample has some 130,000 clones; 82% occur once, and the top ten carry around 10%. The source material was PBMCs. The receptors originated from a male donor in good health and CMV-seropositive.

The chain couples TRBV28 to TRBJ2-5; 10 bases map to TRBD2. The closer fit of TRBJ2-7 to the DNA end suggests the J call may be wrong. Germline V lookup: CDR1 MDHEN, CDR2 SYDVKM. The CDR3 contains 15 residues. CDR3 in DNA: TGTGCCAGCACCGAATCAGCGGGGGGGCCCGGCGAGCAGTACTTC. It codes for CASTESAGGPGEQYF.

The V gene is TRBV5-5, the J gene TRBJ2-4; D is perhaps TRBD2 (5 bases). This CDR3 is built from 14 residues. The germline V and J ends were trimmed by 4 bases and 4 bases, with 12 bases remaining between them. Germline V gene lookup returns CDR1 SGHKS and CDR2 YYEKEE (reference sequence). The CDR3 bases are TGTGCCAGCAGCCCGGTACGGGGTAAAAACATTCAGTACTTC. Encoded protein: CASSPVRGKNIQYF.

The chain uses TRBV7-3 and TRBJ2-7; 10 bases match TRBD2. V was pared by 5 bases and J by 2 bases, with 3 bases of the junction left unmatched. CDR3 length equals 14 residues. Germline V gives CDR1 SGHTA, CDR2 FQGTGA. The CDR3 region has the DNA TGTGCCAGCAGCCAAAGCGGGAGGGCCTACGAGCAGTACTTC. Translation gives CASSQSGRAYEQYF.

The rearrangement joins TRBV7-2 to TRBJ2-5; 13 nucleotides align to TRBD2. This CDR3 comprises 15 residues. Germline CDR1 reads SGHTA; CDR2 reads FQGNSA. V shed 5 bases and J 4 bases; nucleotides not matched to a gene: 4. The CDR3 protein is CASSRLAGGVETQYF. The CDR3 nucleotides read TGTGCCAGCAGCCGACTAGCGGGAGGCGTAGAGACCCAGTACTTC.

This clone was counted between two and nine times. J is TRBJ2-7 and V is TRBV4-3; D ambiguous. V lost 4 bases, J lost 0 bases, and 10 bases lay in between. Germline CDR1 reads LGHNA; CDR2 reads YSLEER. CDR3 size: 14 residues. The CDR3 sequence: CASSPIPHSYEQYF. The CDR3 coding sequence is TGCGCCAGCAGCCCCATTCCCCACTCCTACGAGCAGTACTTC.

CDR3 bases: TGTGCCAGCAGCCCGGACTCCGCTACGGGGCAGTACTTC. Translating it yields CASSPDSATGQYF. This rearrangement joins TRBV9 to TRBJ2-7; perhaps TRBD2 as D (5 bases). The germline V gene encodes CDR1 SGDLS and CDR2 YYNGEE. The CDR3 is 13 amino acids. V shed 4 bases and J shed 9 bases, with 17 bases lying between them.